The entry below describes one TCR beta chain. The antigen remains unidentified. These data are taken from a study of long-term antiretroviral therapy in people with HIV. General study findings and limits: All time points showed a repertoire dominated by clones expanded before ART. Possibly under older ART regimens, blood was drawn between about 2004 and 2018.

Survey-level immunoSEQ v3.0 assays were run. Sequenced by immunoSEQ multiplex PCR; TCRdb stores in-frame clones only, minus some. The table lists about 14,000 clones, more than 75% of them singletons. At least two post-ART and at least one pre-ART PBMC sample were available for each donor. It was in the United States that all participants with HIV were treated. The material sequenced was unsorted PBMCs, taken 3.1 years after starting antiretroviral therapy. This sequence was found in a middle-aged man with HIV.

Here the CDR3 reads CAISEPDPGQQPYGYTF. For the CDR3, the DNA is TGTGCCATCAGTGAGCCCGACCCGGGACAGCAACCCTATGGCTACACCTTC. The rearrangement uses TRBV10-3 and TRBJ1-2, with TRBD1 matching over 7 bases. Germline CDR1 is ENHRY and CDR2 is SYGVKD. V dropped 2 bases and J dropped 4; count of bases not matched to a gene: 13. This CDR3 is built from 17 residues.